The 27 T cell receptor beta chains below were found in one sample sequenced in a study of patients and donors after allogeneic stem cell transplantation. TCRdb fed the RT-PCR reads into MiXCR, producing one record per CDR3 protein. In the table there are 190,000 or so distinct CDR3 sequences, 38% of which are singletons. The specimen sequenced was blood, either unsorted or a sorted T cell fraction (not recorded which). The source of these receptors is a human donor who was either an allogeneic HSCT recipient or a stem cell or donor lymphocyte infusion donor (not recorded which). It is not recorded whose cells these are; they may come from a transplant donor.

The V and J genes are TRBV7-7 and TRBJ1-1; TRBD1 matches at 7 bases. This CDR3 contains 16 residues. Trimming at V came to 6 bases and at J to 4 bases, leaving 14 bases not matched to a gene. Germline V gene lookup returns CDR1 SSHAT and CDR2 FNYEAQ (reference sequence). The CDR3 reads CASSPIDRDSSTEAFF. As DNA, the CDR3 is TGTGCCAGCAGTCCCATCGACAGGGATTCGAGCACTGAAGCTTTCTTT.

This clonotype was detected only a few times. The rearrangement joins TRBV12-3 or TRBV12-4 to TRBJ1-4; D remains unclear. Trimming removed 8 bases from V and 0 bases from J, with 7 bases in between. The CDR3 loop spans 13 amino acids. The CDR3 sequence is CASGRATNEKLFF. The CDR3 DNA follows: TGTGCCAGCGGCCGAGCAACTAATGAAAAACTGTTTTTT.

This clonotype was seen a few times. The V call is TRBV10-3, the J call TRBJ1-4, with 8 bases fitting TRBD1. V was clipped by 3 bases and J by 8 bases; unmatched bases: 8. The CDR3 is 15 amino acids. Germline CDR1 ENHRY, CDR2 SYGVKD. Here the CDR3 reads CAISEPGTGREKLFF. DNA for the CDR3: TGTGCCATCAGTGAACCCGGGACAGGACGGGAAAAACTGTTTTTT.

This chain links TRBV5-6 with TRBJ2-1, with a weak D call TRBD1 (6 bases). This CDR3 comprises 14 residues. The V gene lost 1 base and the J gene lost 6 bases, with 11 bases spanning the gap. The germline CDR1 and CDR2 sequences are SGHDT and YYEEEE. CDR3 in DNA: TGTGCCAGCAGCTTGCGGGACAACTTCAATGAGCAGTTCTTC. It codes for CASSLRDNFNEQFF.

The gene calls are TRBV5-1 and TRBJ1-4; weak D call: TRBD1 (5 bases). Per germline, CDR1 SGHRS and CDR2 YFSETQ. The CDR3 is made up of 15 amino acids. Trimming left V 1 base short and J 3 bases short, with 10 bases between. CDR3 residues: CASSLMGTANEKLFF. The CDR3 bases are TGCGCCAGCAGCTTGATGGGGACGGCTAATGAAAAACTGTTTTTT.

V and J are TRBV5-1 and TRBJ2-5; no clear D gene. This CDR3 contains 15 residues. The V gene's germline CDR1 is SGHRS and CDR2 YFSETQ. Trimming stripped 0 bases from V and 0 bases from J, with 9 bases between. The CDR3 here is CASSLVLAHQETQYF. The DNA for the CDR3 is TGCGCCAGCAGCTTGGTTTTAGCACACCAAGAGACCCAGTACTTC.

Only a few counts were recorded for this clonotype. Germline and junction disagree at one end, which may indicate a read error. The V call is TRBV20-1, the J call TRBJ1-1; D is uncertain. CDR3 size: 13 residues. Germline V gene lookup returns CDR1 DFQATT and CDR2 SNEGSKA (reference sequence). The CDR3 is CSARKAQAAKTIF. The CDR3 nucleotides are TGCAGTGCTAGAAAAGCTCAGGCCGCCAAGACGATCTTT.

V is TRBV28 and J is TRBJ2-7, with D uncertain. V shed 4 bases and J shed 5 bases, with 15 bases lying between them. Germline V CDR1 and CDR2: MDHEN, SYDVKM. The CDR3 sequence is 14 residues long. The CDR3 bases are TGTGCCAGCAGTTCGAGGAATAGTAAGAACGAGCAGTACTTC. Its protein product is CASSSRNSKNEQYF.

CDR3 sequence: CAIRPWGGATEAFF. Here the CDR3 DNA reads TGTGCCATCAGGCCGTGGGGGGGTGCCACTGAAGCTTTCTTT. The gene calls are TRBV10-3 and TRBJ1-1; possible D gene TRBD1, 5 bases. From germline, CDR1 is ENHRY and CDR2 SYGVKD. The CDR3 totals 14 residues. The V gene lost 6 bases and the J gene lost 4 bases, with 15 bases spanning the gap.

This rearrangement joins TRBV3-1 to TRBJ1-1; D is possibly TRBD1 (6 bases). The V gene lost 1 base and the J gene lost 10 bases, with 16 bases spanning the gap. CDR3 length: 14 amino acids. Germline loops: CDR1 LGHDT, CDR2 YNNKEL (reference sequence). CDR3 loop: CASSQGGTRGVAFF. In nucleotides, the CDR3 is TGTGCCAGCAGCCAAGGTGGGACACGGGGTGTAGCTTTCTTT.

The table lists this clonotype with a few counts. The rearrangement joins TRBV6-6 to TRBJ2-3; 9 bases line up with TRBD2. This CDR3 comprises 19 residues. The V gene's germline CDR1 is MNHNY and CDR2 SVGAGI (reference sequence). The ends lost 0 bases at V and 0 bases at J; junction bases unmatched: 10. The CDR3, as DNA: TGTGCCAGCAGTTACTCGAGTATGGCTAGCGGGGCTAGCACAGATACGCAGTATTTT. This codes for CASSYSSMASGASTDTQYF.

The CDR3 DNA reads TGTGCCATCACTAAAACTAGCCGGGGGTCCTACGAGCAGTACTTC. Protein product: CAITKTSRGSYEQYF. The rearrangement links TRBV10-3 to TRBJ2-7; tentatively, D is TRBD2 (6 bases). Looked up from germline, CDR1 is ENHRY and CDR2 is SYGVKD. V shed 7 bases and J shed 1 base, with 17 bases lying between them. CDR3 length equals 15 residues.

This clonotype was seen a few times. The chain carries TRBV9 and TRBJ1-3; possible D gene TRBD1, 5 bases. Germline loops: CDR1 SGDLS, CDR2 YYNGEE. The CDR3 has 16 amino acids. Trimming stripped 4 bases from V and 2 bases from J, with 16 bases between. The CDR3 sequence: CASSISGKDTGNTIYF. The CDR3 DNA reads as TGTGCCAGCAGCATTAGTGGGAAGGACACTGGAAACACCATATATTTT.

The chain is built from TRBV5-1 and TRBJ1-4; D is undetermined. Germline V gene sequence: CDR1 SGHRS, CDR2 YFSETQ. This CDR3 spans 14 amino acids. The germline V and J ends were trimmed by 4 bases and 4 bases, with 11 bases remaining between them. The CDR3 coding sequence is TGCGCCAGCAGCCTTGGACCGATTAATGAAAAACTGTTTTTT. It yields the protein CASSLGPINEKLFF.

In nucleotides, the CDR3 is TGCGCCAGCAGCCAAGGGGGGACTAAGCCGCCCACCGGGGAGCTGTTTTTT. Residues: CASSQGGTKPPTGELFF. This chain joins TRBV4-1 and TRBJ2-2, with 7 bases identical to TRBD2. The CDR3 has 17 residues. Germline CDR1 MGHRA, CDR2 YSYEKL. With 1 base clipped from V and 4 bases from J, the junction kept 9 bases outside the gene matches.

This chain uses TRBV4-1 with TRBJ2-7, with D possibly matching TRBD1 (6 bases). Trimming removed 4 bases from V and 5 bases from J, with 12 bases in between. The length of the CDR3 is 13 residues. The germline V gene has CDR1 MGHRA and CDR2 YSYEKL. For the CDR3, the DNA is TGCGCCAGCAGCCCTATTCGGGACAACGAGCAGTACTTC. Encoded protein: CASSPIRDNEQYF.

The chain carries TRBV7-8 and TRBJ1-6; 7 positions match TRBD1. The V segment lost 1 base and the J segment 10 bases; nucleotides outside the gene matches: 4. The germline V gene encodes CDR1 SGHVS and CDR2 FQNEAQ. The CDR3 length is 14 residues. The CDR3 region has the DNA TGTGCCAGCAGCTTAGGACAGGGTTGGTCACCCCTCCACTTT. This encodes CASSLGQGWSPLHF.

This clonotype was observed a few times. The V gene is TRBV29-1, the J gene TRBJ2-7; D gene uncertain. The germline CDR1 and CDR2 sequences are SQVTM and ANQGSEA. The CDR3 consists of 11 residues. Trimming left V 4 bases short and J 2 bases short, with 6 bases between. The CDR3 protein is CSVVQTYEQYF. CDR3 in DNA: TGCAGCGTTGTTCAGACCTACGAGCAGTACTTC.

The chain links TRBV6-2 or TRBV6-3 to TRBJ2-7; D is possibly TRBD2 (5 bases). The CDR3 totals 14 residues. CDR1 MNHEY and CDR2 SVGEGT come from the germline V gene. V was clipped by 5 bases and J by 0 bases, with 11 bases between them. This chain's CDR3 is CASSQGRSSYEQYF. The DNA of the CDR3 is TGTGCCAGCAGTCAAGGGAGATCCTCCTACGAGCAGTACTTC.

This chain uses TRBV5-1 with TRBJ2-2, with 9 nucleotides matching TRBD1. Germline loops: CDR1 SGHRS, CDR2 YFSETQ. V lost 7 bases and J lost 5; bases outside the gene matches: 15. The CDR3 is 17 residues long. The CDR3 reads CASFPVTGGIMTGELFF. In nucleotides, the CDR3 is TGCGCCAGCTTCCCCGTTACAGGGGGCATTATGACCGGGGAGCTGTTTTTT. The full variable domain, in which reference TRBV5-1 and TRBJ2-2 provide the parts outside the CDR3, is KAGVTQTPRYLIKTRGQQVTLSCSPISGHRSVSWYQQTPGQGLQFLFEYFSETQRNKGNFPGRFSGRQFSNSRSEMNVSTLELGDSALYLCASFPVTGGIMTGELFFGEGSRLTVL.

This rearrangement joins TRBV29-1 to TRBJ2-1; tentatively, D is TRBD1 (6 bases). The CDR3 is 14 residues long. Germline assignment: CDR1 SQVTM and CDR2 ANQGSEA. Trimming cost V 1 base and J 6 bases, with 13 bases left between them. CDR3 in DNA: TGCAGCGTTGAAGGTCGGCTAGGGGGCAATGAGCAGTTCTTC. It yields the protein CSVEGRLGGNEQFF.

The chain is built from TRBV7-9 and TRBJ1-1; D is ambiguous. Germline V gene sequence: CDR1 SEHNR, CDR2 FQNEAQ (reference sequence). The V and J ends lost 5 bases and 7 bases respectively, with 17 bases between them. The CDR3 sequence is 14 residues long. The CDR3 loop is CASSPRPPRGEAFF. CDR3 nucleotides: TGTGCCAGCAGCCCACGGCCCCCCCGAGGTGAAGCTTTCTTT. The variable domain in full, completed from reference TRBV7-9 and TRBJ1-1, reads DTGVSQNPRHKITKRGQNVTFRCDPISEHNRLYWYRQTLGQGPEFLTYFQNEAQLEKSRLLSDRFSAERPKGSFSTLEIQRTEQGDSAMYLCASSPRPPRGEAFFGQGTRLTVV.

The chain is built from TRBV5-1 and TRBJ2-1; D perhaps matches TRBD2 (5 bases). Trimming removed 4 bases from V and 5 bases from J, with 16 bases in between. CDR1 and CDR2 from the germline V gene are SGHRS and YFSETQ. This CDR3 is 15 amino acids long. CDR3 DNA sequence: TGCGCCAGCAGCCCTGGCCTAGTGAGGGACAATGAGCAGTTCTTC. Translation gives CASSPGLVRDNEQFF.

The chain joins TRBV4-2 to TRBJ1-4; D is unresolved. Germline V gives CDR1 LGHNA, CDR2 YNFKEQ. CDR3 size: 16 residues. V was pared by 0 bases and J by 0 bases, with 8 bases between. For the CDR3, the DNA is TGTGCCAGCAGCCAAGATGGTCCAGCAACTAATGAAAAACTGTTTTTT. As protein: CASSQDGPATNEKLFF.

In its sample, this clonotype was seen a few times. The chain employs TRBV7-2 and TRBJ1-4; tentative D call: TRBD1 (5 bases). The CDR3 spans 15 residues. Germline V gene lookup returns CDR1 SGHTA and CDR2 FQGNSA. Trimming removed 3 bases at V and 4 bases at J, with 12 bases between. Here the CDR3 reads CASSFRRGLNEKLFF. In nucleotides, the CDR3 is TGTGCCAGCAGCTTCCGCCGGGGCCTTAATGAAAAACTGTTTTTT.

The table lists this clonotype with a few counts. CDR3 nucleotides: TGCAGCGTTGAAGAATACGCCGTCCAGGGGACTAACTATGGCTACACCTTC. Encoded protein: CSVEEYAVQGTNYGYTF. The rearrangement links TRBV29-1 to TRBJ1-2; D may be TRBD1 (6 bases). V lost 0 bases and J lost 0, with 17 bases in between. This CDR3 comprises 17 residues. From germline, CDR1 is SQVTM and CDR2 ANQGSEA.

This sequence joins TRBV29-1 and TRBJ1-2; TRBD1 agrees at 7 bases. J gave up 4 bases and V 5 bases, and 7 bases lay outside the gene matches. CDR1 is SQVTM and CDR2 is ANQGSEA in the germline V gene. The CDR3 length is 13 residues. The CDR3 DNA sequence: TGCAGCGTTTTTGGAACAGGGGCCTATGGCTACACCTTC. It is translated as CSVFGTGAYGYTF.